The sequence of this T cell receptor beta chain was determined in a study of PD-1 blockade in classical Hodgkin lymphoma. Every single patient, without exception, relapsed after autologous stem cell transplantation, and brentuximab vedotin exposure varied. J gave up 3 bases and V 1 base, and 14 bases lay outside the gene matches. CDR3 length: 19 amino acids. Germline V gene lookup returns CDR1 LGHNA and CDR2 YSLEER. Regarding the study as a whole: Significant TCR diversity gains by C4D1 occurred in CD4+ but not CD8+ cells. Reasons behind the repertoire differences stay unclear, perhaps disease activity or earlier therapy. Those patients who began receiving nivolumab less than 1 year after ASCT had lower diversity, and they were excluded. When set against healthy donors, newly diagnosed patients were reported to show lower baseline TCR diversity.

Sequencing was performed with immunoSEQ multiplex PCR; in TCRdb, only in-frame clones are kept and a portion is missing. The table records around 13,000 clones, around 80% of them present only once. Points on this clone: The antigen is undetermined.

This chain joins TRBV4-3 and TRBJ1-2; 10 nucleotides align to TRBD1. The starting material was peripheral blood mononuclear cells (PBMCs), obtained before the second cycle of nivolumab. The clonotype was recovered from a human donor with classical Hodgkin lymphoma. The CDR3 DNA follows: TGCGCCAGCAGCCAAGTTCGGGACAGGGGCCTGCGGAGCTACTATGGCTACACCTTC. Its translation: CASSQVRDRGLRSYYGYTF.